A selection of T cell receptor beta chains follows, all from one sample in a study of cytomegalovirus exposure and HLA in healthy donors. Repertoires were generated with immunoSEQ multiplex PCR, while TCRdb's copy carries only in-frame clones and drops some. The sample lists about 200,000 clones, roughly four fifths occurring once. Sequencing used PBMCs. The origin of the receptors is a girl aged 2 to 10 in good health and CMV-seronegative. Each CDR3 is given with its conserved first and last residue. Each record gives: V gene, J gene, CDR3 protein.

TRBV14	TRBJ1-1	CASSQVRNTEAFF
TRBV19	TRBJ1-1	CASSSGPRGNTEAFF
TRBV5-5	TRBJ2-2	CASSLLAVAGELFF
TRBV5-1	TRBJ2-2	CASSLARAMNTGELFF
TRBV5-1	TRBJ1-1	CASSLFTGDTEAFF
TRBV6-5	TRBJ1-1	CASKVGPGGTEAFF
TRBV6-5	TRBJ1-1	CASSYGNRGAEAFF
TRBV19	TRBJ2-2	CASKARSTGELFF
TRBV5-6	TRBJ1-2	CASSLRQGVSGYTF
TRBV7-9	TRBJ1-2	CASSLQAGGYTF
TRBV11-2	TRBJ1-2	CAGWDRNYGYTF
TRBV5-4	TRBJ2-7	CASSLGPTPGYEQYF
TRBV21-1	TRBJ2-2	CASRGPENTGELFF
TRBV9	TRBJ2-7	CASSRGVGGEQYF
TRBV29-1	TRBJ1-3	CSVRTGGNTIYF
TRBV5-1	TRBJ2-3	CASSLDLAGATDTQYF
TRBV15	TRBJ2-5	CATSRDLGSSGGQETQYF
TRBV6-1	TRBJ1-2	CASSDAVWQGIYGYTF
TRBV2	TRBJ1-5	CASRFRGDQPQHF
TRBV27	TRBJ1-5	CASSFTGRGNQPQHF
TRBV6-5	TRBJ2-7	CASRGGSTRQYF
TRBV11-2	TRBJ2-2	CASSLLRSGQTGELFF
TRBV2	TRBJ1-4	CASTPGQGGEKLFF
TRBV19	TRBJ1-4	CASSILGAKGEKLFF
TRBV29-1	TRBJ1-2	CSVQDSFYGYTF
TRBV18	TRBJ1-3	CASSPSRTGQLSGNTIYF
TRBV27	TRBJ1-5	CASSKGVGQPQHF
TRBV16	TRBJ1-5	CASTRDRINQPQHF
TRBV19	TRBJ2-6	CASKVGPGANVLTF
TRBV15	TRBJ1-1	CATSRARGMDTEAFF
TRBV19	TRBJ2-7	CASGTGLRSEEQYF
TRBV2	TRBJ2-1	CASSQTSSHEQFF
TRBV13	TRBJ1-2	CASSLVGLLSYTF
TRBV10-3	TRBJ1-1	CARQQGRHPEAFF
TRBV19	TRBJ2-1	CASTPSRLGNEQFF
TRBV23-1	TRBJ2-7	CASSPDRDVHEQYF
TRBV10-3	TRBJ1-1	CAISESVGTGGEAFF
TRBV27	TRBJ1-1	CASSGGTEAFF
TRBV7-8	TRBJ2-3	CASSPRRLAEVTDTQYF
TRBV29-1	TRBJ2-1	CSVELAGGSHIGEQFF